The 10 T cell receptor beta chains below all came from one sample that was sequenced in a study of T cells in Graves' hyperthyroidism and ophthalmopathy. Amplification of TCR beta CDR3 regions used RNA as the template. The HTBI primer set drove a first-round RT-PCR of the TCR CDR3. TCRdb called the multiplex PCR reads again in MiXCR, with one record for every CDR3 protein. Here the sample spans some 620,000 distinct CDR3 sequences, about 16% being singletons. Source material: blood. These receptors were taken from a woman under 40 with Graves' hyperthyroidism.

The CDR3 DNA follows: TGTGCCAGTAGTATCGGGACAGGCATGAACACTGAAGCTTTCTTT. Amino acids: CASSIGTGMNTEAFF. The chain couples TRBV19 to TRBJ1-1; 8 bases fit TRBD1. Trimming removed 3 bases from V and 0 bases from J; junction bases left unmatched: 3. The germline gives CDR1 LNHDA, CDR2 SQIVND (reference sequence). This CDR3 spans 15 amino acids.

This clonotype was recorded at least ten times. The rearrangement links TRBV5-1 to TRBJ2-7, with a tentative D call TRBD2 (7 bases). Trimming took 0 bases from V and 6 from J, leaving 10 bases between them. The CDR3 loop spans 13 amino acids. Germline loops: CDR1 SGHRS, CDR2 YFSETQ. The CDR3 here is CASSLGRGAEQYF. CDR3 coding DNA: TGCGCCAGCAGCTTGGGTCGGGGGGCCGAGCAGTACTTC.

The chain combines TRBV13 with TRBJ2-7; TRBD2 aligns across 8 bases. Unmatched junction bases numbered 8, after V lost 5 bases and J lost 2 bases. This CDR3 spans 15 amino acids. CDR1 is PRHDT, CDR2 FYEKMQ, per germline (reference sequence). In DNA form, the CDR3 reads TGTGCCAGCAGCAAAAGGTCTAGCGGGCCCTACGAGCAGTACTTC. Amino acid sequence: CASSKRSSGPYEQYF.

The gene calls are TRBV10-1 and TRBJ2-1; 11 bases agree with TRBD2. The germline V gene has CDR1 WNHNN and CDR2 SYGVQD (reference sequence). The trim removed 3 bases at V and 4 bases at J, leaving 5 bases unmatched. There are 16 residues in the CDR3. CDR3 DNA sequence: TGCGCCAGCAGTGATTCGACTAGCGGGAAATACAATGAGCAGTTCTTC. Residues: CASSDSTSGKYNEQFF.

This clonotype was picked up many times. This chain links TRBV7-3 with TRBJ2-1; possibly TRBD2 for D (5 bases). This CDR3 comprises 15 residues. The V gene's germline CDR1 is SGHTA and CDR2 FQGTGA. Trimming cost V 5 bases and J 2 bases, with 13 bases left between them. In DNA, the CDR3 is TGTGCCAGCAGCCCCCTAGCAGGCCCCTACAATGAGCAGTTCTTC. Protein: CASSPLAGPYNEQFF.

There are many counts of this clonotype. The chain recombines TRBV27 with TRBJ2-1, with no clear D. Germline loops: CDR1 MNHEY, CDR2 SMNVEV (reference sequence). Trimming pared 6 bases from V and 6 bases from J, leaving 6 bases between. The CDR3 runs 11 residues. CDR3 in DNA: TGTGCCAGCAGAGGGTTCAATGAGCAGTTCTTC. This translates into CASRGFNEQFF.

There are a few counts of this clonotype. The rearrangement links TRBV5-1 to TRBJ2-2; D uncertain. The V and J ends lost 0 bases and 5 bases respectively, with 11 bases between them. Germline CDR1 and CDR2: SGHRS and YFSETQ. The CDR3 sequence is 15 residues long. CDR3 sequence reads: CASSLGDGRTGELFF. DNA for the CDR3: TGCGCCAGCAGCTTGGGGGATGGCAGGACCGGGGAGCTGTTTTTT.

Many counts were recorded for this clonotype. The rearrangement joins TRBV18 to TRBJ1-2, with D unclear. V was trimmed by 3 bases and J by 2 bases, leaving 10 bases between them. The V gene's germline CDR1 is KGHSH and CDR2 LQKENI. The CDR3 contains 14 residues. The CDR3 sequence: CASSPSWQNYGYTF. The CDR3 bases are TGTGCCAGCTCACCGTCTTGGCAGAACTATGGCTACACCTTC. Full variable domain (missing parts from reference TRBV18 and TRBJ1-2): NAGVMQNPRHLVRRRGQEARLRCSPMKGHSHVYWYRQLPEEGLKFMVYLQKENIIDESGMPKERFSAEFPKEGPSILRIQQVVRGDSAAYFCASSPSWQNYGYTFGSGTRLTVV.

This clonotype showed up just a few times. Written as DNA, the CDR3 is TGCAGTGCTCGCGGTGAAAATAATCAGCCCCAGCATTTT. It is translated as CSARGENNQPQHF. V usage is TRBV20-1 and J usage is TRBJ1-5; D is unclear. The ends were cut back, 5 bases at V and 4 bases at J, with 12 bases in the middle. The CDR3 covers 13 residues. CDR1 is DFQATT and CDR2 is SNEGSKA in the germline V gene (reference sequence).

This clonotype was found many times. This rearrangement joins TRBV12-3 or TRBV12-4 to TRBJ2-3; D gene uncertain. The V end was cut by 9 bases, the J end by 2 bases, with 9 bases between. The CDR3 spans 12 residues. The CDR3 protein is CASSRYTDTQYF. The CDR3 DNA sequence: TGTGCCAGTTCGAGGTACACAGATACGCAGTATTTT.